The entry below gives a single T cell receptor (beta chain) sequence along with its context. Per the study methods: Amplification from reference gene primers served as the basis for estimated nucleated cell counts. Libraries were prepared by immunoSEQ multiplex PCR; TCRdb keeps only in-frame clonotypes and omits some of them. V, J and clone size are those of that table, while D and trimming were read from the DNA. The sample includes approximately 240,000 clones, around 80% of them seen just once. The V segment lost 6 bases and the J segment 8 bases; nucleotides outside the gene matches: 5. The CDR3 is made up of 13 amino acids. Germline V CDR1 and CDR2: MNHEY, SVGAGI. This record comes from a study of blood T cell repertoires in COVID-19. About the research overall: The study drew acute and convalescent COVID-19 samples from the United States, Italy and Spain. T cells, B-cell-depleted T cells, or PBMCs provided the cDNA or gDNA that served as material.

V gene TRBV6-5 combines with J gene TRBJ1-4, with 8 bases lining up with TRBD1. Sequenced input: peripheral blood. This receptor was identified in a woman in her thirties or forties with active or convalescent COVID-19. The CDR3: CASRQTGDEKLFF. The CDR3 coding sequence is TGTGCCAGCAGACAGACAGGGGACGAAAAACTGTTTTTT.